Presented here are 21 T cell receptor beta chains from one specimen sequenced in a study of T cells in Graves' hyperthyroidism and ophthalmopathy. Amplified TCR beta CDR3 regions came from RNA transcripts. The HTBI primer set was used in a first-round RT-PCR of the TCR CDR3. Via MiXCR, TCRdb re-called the multiplex PCR reads, giving one row per CDR3 protein. The sample contains over 700,000 distinct CDR3 sequences, approximately 40% of which appear only once. The specimen was blood. These receptors came from a woman aged 40 to 55 with Graves' hyperthyroidism.

This clonotype was recorded many times. The chain uses TRBV29-1 and TRBJ2-2, with 9 bases matching TRBD1. From germline, CDR1 is SQVTM and CDR2 ANQGSEA. J was trimmed by 1 base and V by 5 bases; bases with no gene match: 2. This CDR3 spans 14 amino acids. The CDR3 DNA is TGCAGCGTTACAGGGGGCTGGAACACCGGGGAGCTGTTTTTT. Amino acid sequence: CSVTGGWNTGELFF.

The V call is TRBV29-1, the J call TRBJ1-1, with a weak D call TRBD1 (6 bases). Germline assignment: CDR1 SQVTM and CDR2 ANQGSEA. The V end lost 3 bases, the J end lost 4 bases, and 15 bases lay between the germline ends. CDR3 length: 14 amino acids. CDR3 DNA sequence: TGCAGCGTTGACGACGGGGGCCAGGGCACTGAAGCTTTCTTT. It is translated as CSVDDGGQGTEAFF.

This rearrangement joins TRBV9 to TRBJ1-2, with D tentatively TRBD1 (5 bases). V was trimmed by 0 bases and J by 8 bases, leaving 14 bases between them. CDR1 is SGDLS, CDR2 YYNGEE, per germline. This CDR3 has 14 residues. This CDR3 reads CASSVAGGQLGYTF. The CDR3 DNA reads TGTGCCAGCAGCGTAGCGGGGGGTCAGTTGGGCTACACCTTC.

The table lists this clonotype with many counts. The chain carries TRBV19 and TRBJ1-6; unclear D gene. There are 15 residues in the CDR3. The germline V gene has CDR1 LNHDA and CDR2 SQIVND (reference sequence). V shed 9 bases and J shed 10 bases, with 22 bases lying between them. CDR3 protein: CARLKRGEGESPLHF. The CDR3 DNA sequence: TGTGCCAGACTTAAGCGGGGTGAGGGAGAATCACCCCTCCACTTT. Full variable domain (remainder filled in from reference TRBV19 and TRBJ1-6): DGGITQSPKYLFRKEGQNVTLSCEQNLNHDAMYWYRQDPGQGLRLIYYSQIVNDFQKGDIAEGYSVSREKKESFPLTVTSAQKNPTAFYLCARLKRGEGESPLHFGNGTRLTVT.

Here the CDR3 DNA reads TGTGCCAGCAGTCGGGGTGTGGGGGCCTATGGCTACACCTTC. It is translated as CASSRGVGAYGYTF. The chain employs TRBV6-5 and TRBJ1-2; a weak D match, TRBD1 (6 bases). The CDR3 extends over 14 amino acids. CDR1 and CDR2 from the germline V gene are MNHEY and SVGAGI. V lost 5 bases, J lost 4 bases, and 14 bases lay in between.

This clonotype was detected only a few times. This chain links TRBV9 with TRBJ2-7, with D perhaps assigned TRBD1 or TRBD2 (5 bases each). Looked up from germline, CDR1 is SGDLS and CDR2 is YYNGEE. V lost 5 bases, J lost 6 bases, and 18 bases lay in between. This CDR3 has 14 amino acids. The CDR3 region has the DNA TGTGCCAGCAGTTCGACAGCGACCGGGACCGAGCAGTACTTC. It encodes CASSSTATGTEQYF.

This clonotype was picked up one time. The chain recombines TRBV15 with TRBJ1-1; tentatively, D is TRBD1 (5 bases). Germline V gives CDR1 LNHNV, CDR2 YYDKDF (reference sequence). Between the trimmed V and J ends, which lost 1 base and 4 bases, there was a span of 13 bases. This CDR3 is built from 15 residues. CDR3 DNA sequence: TGTGCCACCAGCAGAGGGACAAGAATGAGCACTGAAGCTTTCTTT. Translating gives CATSRGTRMSTEAFF.

The chain links TRBV12-3 or TRBV12-4 to TRBJ1-5; D is uncertain. The V gene lost 2 bases and the J gene lost 9 bases, with 5 bases spanning the gap. The CDR3 extends over 11 amino acids. The CDR3 DNA follows: TGTGCCAGCAGTTTAATGGGGCCCCAGCATTTT. Translating it yields CASSLMGPQHF.

This clonotype was counted ten times or more. This chain joins TRBV9 and TRBJ1-5, with D maybe TRBD1 (5 bases). Germline V gene data show CDR1 as SGDLS and CDR2 as YYNGEE. The length of the CDR3 is 14 residues. V shed 0 bases and J shed 9 bases, with 13 bases lying between them. The DNA of the CDR3 is TGTGCCAGCAGCGTAGAATCAGGGAAGGGGCCCCAGCATTTT. Its translation is CASSVESGKGPQHF.

The J gene is TRBJ1-5, the V gene TRBV7-9; weak D call: TRBD1 (5 bases). This CDR3 is 15 amino acids long. Per the germline V gene, CDR1 is SEHNR and CDR2 is FQNEAQ (reference sequence). With 6 bases removed from V and 11 bases from J, the gap between germline ends came to 23 bases. The CDR3 loop is CASRPTSGGTETQHF. The DNA for the CDR3 is TGTGCCAGCAGACCAACTAGCGGGGGAACAGAGACCCAGCATTTT.

The table lists this clonotype with a few counts. The chain links TRBV6-5 to TRBJ2-7; D might be TRBD1 (6 bases). Trimming took 0 bases from V and 0 from J, leaving 9 bases between them. From germline, CDR1 is MNHEY and CDR2 SVGAGI. This CDR3 is 15 amino acids long. Here the CDR3 reads CASSYSSGVSYEQYF. CDR3 nucleotide sequence: TGTGCCAGCAGTTACTCGTCAGGGGTCTCCTACGAGCAGTACTTC.

The DNA of the CDR3 is TGTGCCAGCAGTTACTCGGAGGCTCACGGAATACCCTACGAGCAGTACTTC. This translates into CASSYSEAHGIPYEQYF. The chain links TRBV7-2 to TRBJ2-7, with D perhaps matching TRBD2 (5 bases). Trimming left V 6 bases short and J 2 bases short, with 23 bases between. This CDR3 region has 17 residues. CDR1 and CDR2 from the germline V gene are SGHTA and FQGNSA.

This clonotype was detected ten times or more. V gene TRBV25-1 combines with J gene TRBJ1-2; no firm D call. The CDR3 length is 17 residues. V lost 9 bases to trimming and J lost 7 bases, with 30 bases between them. Germline lookup yields CDR1 MGHDK and CDR2 SYGVNS. In nucleotides, the CDR3 is TGTGCCAGGCGCCGCCGGAGGCCTCTAGGAAGTGAGGGTGGCTACACCTTC. This gives the protein CARRRRRPLGSEGGYTF.

This clonotype occurred many times. The chain has TRBV20-1 and TRBJ1-4, with D perhaps matching TRBD1 (5 bases). V gave up 3 bases and J gave up 4 bases, with 9 bases separating them. The CDR3 is made up of 13 amino acids. Germline V lookup: CDR1 DFQATT, CDR2 SNEGSKA (reference sequence). CDR3 DNA sequence: TGCAGTGCTAGCTCGACAGATAATGAAAAACTGTTTTTT. Residues: CSASSTDNEKLFF.

The chain couples TRBV4-3 to TRBJ2-2; D not certain. Germline V gene sequence: CDR1 LGHNA, CDR2 YSLEER. The V and J ends lost 5 bases and 2 bases respectively, with 12 bases between them. The length of the CDR3 is 15 residues. CDR3 residues: CASSSERFNTGELFF. In DNA form, the CDR3 reads TGCGCCAGCAGCTCGGAGAGATTCAACACCGGGGAGCTGTTTTTT.

This clonotype was seen many times. For the CDR3, the DNA is TGCGCCAGCAGCCCACCGTCGGACGAGCAGTACTTC. Translating it yields CASSPPSDEQYF. The V call is TRBV5-1, the J call TRBJ2-7; D not certain. The germline V and J ends were trimmed by 4 bases and 5 bases, with 10 bases remaining between them. This CDR3 contains 12 residues. Germline V gene lookup returns CDR1 SGHRS and CDR2 YFSETQ. Full variable domain (outside the CDR3, taken from reference TRBV5-1 and TRBJ2-7): KAGVTQTPRYLIKTRGQQVTLSCSPISGHRSVSWYQQTPGQGLQFLFEYFSETQRNKGNFPGRFSGRQFSNSRSEMNVSTLELGDSALYLCASSPPSDEQYFGPGTRLTVT.

The chain carries TRBV11-2 and TRBJ2-2; perhaps TRBD1 as D (6 bases). V lost 5 bases and J lost 5, with 21 bases in between. This CDR3 region has 17 residues. Germline CDR1 is SGHAT and CDR2 is FQNNGV. The CDR3 sequence: CASSLAGQSVGTGELFF. The DNA for the CDR3 is TGTGCCAGCAGCCTAGCAGGACAGTCCGTTGGGACCGGGGAGCTGTTTTTT. The complete variable domain, with remaining parts taken from reference TRBV11-2 and TRBJ2-2, reads EAGVAQSPRYKIIEKRQSVAFWCNPISGHATLYWYQQILGQGPKLLIQFQNNGVVDDSQLPKDRFSAERLKGVDSTLKIQPAKLEDSAVYLCASSLAGQSVGTGELFFGEGSRLTVL.

J is TRBJ2-3 and V is TRBV5-8; D not resolved. CDR1 is SGHTS and CDR2 is YDEGEE in the germline V gene. V gave up 1 base and J gave up 4 bases, with 7 bases separating them. The CDR3 consists of 13 residues. CDR3 bases: TGTGCCAGCAGCTTGCGGCAGCCAGATACGCAGTATTTT. This encodes CASSLRQPDTQYF.

About this clonotype: A clone one base away is much larger, so this may be a read error. This chain uses TRBV10-3 with TRBJ2-7; TRBD2 matches 8 bases. Germline CDR1 is ENHRY and CDR2 is SYGVKD. This CDR3 contains 13 residues. The V segment lost 8 bases and the J segment 5 bases; nucleotides outside the gene matches: 8. The CDR3 region has the DNA TGTGCCATCGGGTTCGGGGGGGCAGACGAGCAGTACTTC. Translation: CAIGFGGADEQYF.

The chain is built from TRBV7-2 and TRBJ2-7, with TRBD2 as a possible D gene (6 bases). V was pared by 5 bases and J by 6 bases, with 14 bases between. Germline assignment: CDR1 SGHTA and CDR2 FQGNSA. The CDR3 contains 13 residues. The CDR3 loop is CASSGGTLSEQYF. For the CDR3, the DNA is TGTGCCAGCAGCGGCGGGACTCTCAGCGAGCAGTACTTC.

This clonotype was found a few times. The CDR3 nucleotides read TGTGCCAGTAGTTCTACGGTCGGGACAGGGGCTGGCTACACCTTC. Translated, it gives CASSSTVGTGAGYTF. The gene calls are TRBV19 and TRBJ1-2; TRBD1 matches at 10 bases. The CDR3 loop spans 15 amino acids. Germline V CDR1 and CDR2: LNHDA, SQIVND (reference sequence). V was clipped by 5 bases and J by 7 bases; unmatched bases: 10.